Below are 9 T cell receptor beta chains sequenced from a single sample in a study of T cell responses to AZD1222 COVID-19 vaccine. Generated by immunoSEQ multiplex PCR, the TCRdb table keeps only in-frame clones and is missing some. This table holds roughly 150,000 clones, 90% to 95% found once. This material consisted of peripheral blood, taken on day 0 of AZD1222 vaccination. The source is an adult in good health.

V usage is TRBV6-5 and J usage is TRBJ1-3; TRBD1 might be the D (5 bases). With 2 bases removed from V and 0 bases from J, the gap between germline ends came to 8 bases. This CDR3 has 15 residues. CDR1 and CDR2 (germline): MNHEY, SVGAGI. The chain's CDR3 is CASSYGTTSGNTIYF. DNA of the CDR3: TGTGCCAGCAGTTACGGGACGACCTCTGGAAACACCATATATTTT.

The J gene is TRBJ1-3, the V gene TRBV3-1 (or the pseudogene TRBV3-2); no firm D call. V was clipped by 0 bases and J by 3 bases, with 0 bases between them. The CDR3 has 12 amino acids. The germline V gene has CDR1 LGHDT and CDR2 YNNKEL (reference sequence). As DNA, the CDR3 is TGTGCCAGCAGCCAAGATGGAAACACCATATATTTT. Its translation: CASSQDGNTIYF.

The rearrangement links TRBV7-9 to TRBJ1-2; 9 bases match TRBD1. Germline values: CDR1 SEHNR, CDR2 FQNEAQ (reference sequence). With V trimmed by 6 bases and J by 4 bases, 15 bases remained unmatched. This CDR3 spans 17 amino acids. The CDR3: CASSYRGRDRAPYGYTF. The CDR3 region has the DNA TGTGCCAGCAGTTATCGTGGCCGGGACAGGGCCCCCTATGGCTACACCTTC.

J is TRBJ2-5 and V is TRBV28; D unclear. The V gene lost 5 bases and the J gene lost 2 bases, with 6 bases spanning the gap. The germline V gene has CDR1 MDHEN and CDR2 SYDVKM. This CDR3 has 12 amino acids. CDR3 sequence (DNA): TGTGCCAGCAGTCGCAGTCAAGAGACCCAGTACTTC. Encoded protein: CASSRSQETQYF.

The J gene is TRBJ1-5, the V gene TRBV27; D is undetermined. CDR3 length equals 12 residues. The ends were cut back, 1 base at V and 6 bases at J, with 4 bases in the middle. Germline CDR1 is MNHEY and CDR2 is SMNVEV (reference sequence). The DNA for the CDR3 is TGTGCCAGCAGTTTATTAGGTCAGCCCCAGCATTTT. Its translation is CASSLLGQPQHF.

The chain couples TRBV11-2 to TRBJ2-1; 10 bases line up with TRBD2. After removal of 4 bases from V and 3 bases from J, the junction contained 3 bases not matched to a gene. Germline CDR1 is SGHAT and CDR2 is FQNNGV. The length of the CDR3 is 15 residues. CDR3 bases: TGTGCCAGCAGCTCGCTAGCGGGGGACTACAATGAGCAGTTCTTC. Translated: CASSSLAGDYNEQFF.

This chain connects TRBV18 to TRBJ2-3, with 8 bases that match TRBD2. Per germline, CDR1 KGHSH and CDR2 LQKENI. V gave up 3 bases and J gave up 0 bases; unmatched junction bases: 8. The CDR3 has 17 amino acids. The CDR3 loop reads CASSPVTSVGSTDTQYF. The CDR3 DNA follows: TGTGCCAGCTCACCTGTGACTAGCGTGGGGAGCACAGATACGCAGTATTTT.

The count of this clone is one. In DNA form, the CDR3 reads TGTGCCAGCAGCCGAAAAGCGGGGGGGCCCTACGGGGAGCTGTTTTTT. Translating it yields CASSRKAGGPYGELFF. This rearrangement joins TRBV14 to TRBJ2-2; 10 nucleotides align to TRBD2. The CDR3 sequence is 16 residues long. CDR1 is SGHDN and CDR2 is FVKESK in the germline V gene. The V and J ends lost 4 bases and 7 bases, in that order; junction bases with no gene match: 9.

This rearrangement joins TRBV6-2 or TRBV6-3 to TRBJ1-5, with D maybe TRBD1 (5 bases). CDR1 MNHEY and CDR2 SVGEGT come from the germline V gene. V was cut by 7 bases and J by 4 bases, with 11 bases left in between. This CDR3 has 13 residues. Written as DNA, the CDR3 is TGTGCCAGCACCCCGGGGCAGAATCAGCCCCAGCATTTT. Its protein is CASTPGQNQPQHF.